The rows below give T cell receptor beta chains drawn from one sample of a study of breast tumors, draining lymph nodes, adjacent tissues. MiXCR was run by TCRdb on the multiplex PCR reads, yielding one entry per CDR3 protein. Of 140,000 or so distinct CDR3 sequences listed, around a third are singletons. Input material: axillary lymph node tissue. Source of these receptors: a female donor with breast cancer. Some clones in this sample may be carry-over from other donors' samples. Both conserved end residues are part of each CDR3. D genes are given only for firm matches. Clone size is stated in some rows and not others, as once, few, many or a class when expanded.

V: TRBV7-3
J: TRBJ1-1
D: .
size: .
CDR3: CASSPGVPNTEAFF

V: TRBV27
J: TRBJ2-1
D: TRBD1
size: .
CDR3: CASSPRDSSYNEQFF

V: TRBV6-5
J: TRBJ1-1
D: TRBD1
size: .
CDR3: CASRNSGTVNTEAFF

V: TRBV6-1
J: TRBJ1-6
D: .
size: few
CDR3: CASSQRGRLEVSPLHF

V: TRBV7-2
J: TRBJ1-2
D: TRBD1
size: many
CDR3: CASSLVTGDGYTF

V: TRBV19
J: TRBJ2-6
D: .
size: many
CDR3: CASSTQNSGANVLTF

V: TRBV20-1
J: TRBJ2-5
D: TRBD1
size: many
CDR3: CSASTSGTGAQETQYF

V: TRBV10-3
J: TRBJ1-5
D: .
size: many
CDR3: CAISESRGRGNQPQHF

V: TRBV29-1
J: TRBJ2-1
D: .
size: .
CDR3: CSASGTGSYIEQFF

V: TRBV6-4
J: TRBJ2-1
D: TRBD2
size: many
CDR3: CASSGTSEGEQFF

V: TRBV20-1
J: TRBJ1-6
D: .
size: .
CDR3: CSARVSGGSTPLHF